The subject of this entry is one T cell receptor beta chain. The data were taken from a study of T cells in Graves' hyperthyroidism and ophthalmopathy. Authors of the study amplified TCR beta CDR3 regions from RNA transcripts. The HTBI primer set was used in a first-round RT-PCR of the TCR CDR3. TCRdb passed the multiplex PCR reads through MiXCR, listing each CDR3 protein once. The sample has hundreds of thousands of distinct CDR3 sequences; around 20% are singletons. V trimming: 3 bases; J trimming: 4 bases; junction bases outside the gene matches: 16. This CDR3 has 18 residues. Germline V lookup: CDR1 SGHDT, CDR2 YYEEEE.

The chain has TRBV5-6 and TRBJ2-4; TRBD1 matches at 7 bases. This receptor was taken from a middle-aged man with Graves' ophthalmopathy. Sample: blood. Written as DNA, the CDR3 is TGTGCCAGCAGCTCAGGGGCGACAGTTCCGGGACAGAAAAACATTCAGTACTTC. Translated, it gives CASSSGATVPGQKNIQYF.